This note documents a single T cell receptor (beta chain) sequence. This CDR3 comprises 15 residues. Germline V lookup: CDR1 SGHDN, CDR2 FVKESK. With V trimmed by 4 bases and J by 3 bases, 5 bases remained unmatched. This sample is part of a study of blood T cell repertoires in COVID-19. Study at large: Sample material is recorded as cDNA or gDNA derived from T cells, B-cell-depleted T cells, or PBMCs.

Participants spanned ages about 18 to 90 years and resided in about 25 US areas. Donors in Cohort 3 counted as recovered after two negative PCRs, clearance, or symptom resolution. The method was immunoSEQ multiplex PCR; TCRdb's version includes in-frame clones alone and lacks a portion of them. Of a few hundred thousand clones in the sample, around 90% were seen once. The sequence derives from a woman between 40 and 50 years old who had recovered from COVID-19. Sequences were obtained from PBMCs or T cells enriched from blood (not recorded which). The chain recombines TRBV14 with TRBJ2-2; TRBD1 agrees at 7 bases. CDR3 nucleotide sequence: TGTGCCAGCAGCCCCGGACAGGTTTACACCGGGGAGCTGTTTTTT. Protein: CASSPGQVYTGELFF.